In its sample, the clone carrying this T cell receptor (beta chain) was seen a few times. The CDR3 covers 14 residues. Germline CDR1 and CDR2: SGHTA and FQGNSA. V lost 3 bases and J 0 bases, leaving 8 bases between the germline ends. Only in-frame clones appear in the TCRdb table, and some are missing; sequencing was by immunoSEQ multiplex PCR. The sample includes around 200,000 clones, roughly 77% of them seen just once. These data belong to a study of blood T cell repertoires in COVID-19. This receptor was taken from a man in his forties or fifties who had recovered from COVID-19. V and J are TRBV7-2 and TRBJ1-1; D is uncertain. Sequencing was carried out using PBMCs or T cells enriched from blood (not recorded which). DNA for the CDR3: TGTGCCAGCAGCTTTACAGTCCTGAACACTGAAGCTTTCTTT. Its protein product is CASSFTVLNTEAFF.